Below, 20 T cell receptor beta chains from the same sample are listed, as sequenced in a study of tumor and adjacent non-tumor tissue in lung cancer. No cell sorting was done before RNA was extracted from the tissue. TCRbeta libraries were built with three rounds of nested PCR, modified from ARM-PCR. TCRdb reanalysed the multiplex PCR reads using MiXCR and keeps one entry per CDR3 protein. The sample records some 200,000 distinct CDR3 sequences, about 76% being singletons. Sample: lung tumor tissue. These TCRs come from a man aged 55 to 69 with non-small cell lung cancer.

Points on this clonotype: Sequence at one end of the junction differs from germline and may be a read error. The chain recombines TRBV20-1 with TRBJ2-1; D is tentatively TRBD1 or TRBD2 (6 bases each). The V gene's germline CDR1 is DFQATT and CDR2 SNEGSKA (reference sequence). There are 16 residues in the CDR3. For the CDR3, the DNA is TGCAGTGCTAGAGGGGGGGACACTCCCTCCTACAATGAGCAACTCTTC. It codes for CSARGGDTPSYNEQLF.

Only a few counts were recorded for this clonotype. The chain links TRBV6-6 to TRBJ2-7, with a tentative D call TRBD1 (6 bases). The V end lost 6 bases, the J end lost 2 bases, and 17 bases lay between the germline ends. CDR3 length: 15 amino acids. CDR1 and CDR2 from the germline V gene are MNHNY and SVGAGI (reference sequence). The CDR3 coding sequence is TGTGCCAGCAGGTGGGTGAGTGACAGGACCTACGAGCAGTACTTC. This encodes CASRWVSDRTYEQYF.

As for this clonotype: Just one base apart from a much larger clone, this may be a read error. The rearrangement joins TRBV5-5 to TRBJ1-2; no reliable D call. CDR1 is SGHKS, CDR2 YYEKEE, per germline (reference sequence). There are 12 residues in the CDR3. The CDR3 DNA sequence: TGTGCCAACAGCTTAAACACGGATGGCTACACCTTC. This sequence encodes CANSLNTDGYTF.

This clonotype was seen a handful of times. Without the conserved terminal phenylalanine or tryptophan, this CDR3 likely stems from a read error. No DNA is shown, since the ends of the CDR3 on it are uncertain; the CDR3 is the one TCRdb lists. The chain recombines TRBV11-1 with TRBJ2-7. Counting both end residues, the CDR3 totals 16 amino acids. CDR1 SGHAT and CDR2 FQDESV come from the germline V gene (reference sequence). The chain's CDR3 is CASSLAIRDNSYEHYL.

The chain joins TRBV6-1 to TRBJ2-1, with 14 bases that match TRBD2. Germline CDR1 reads MNHNS; CDR2 reads SASEGT. This CDR3 has 15 residues. With V trimmed by 6 bases and J by 7 bases, 5 bases remained unmatched. The chain's CDR3 is CASRRLAGGTNEQFF. The DNA of the CDR3 is TGTGCCAGCAGAAGACTAGCGGGAGGGACGAATGAGCAGTTCTTC.

With respect to this clonotype: Given a much more abundant clone one base away, this may be a read error. The chain links TRBV5-6 to TRBJ2-4; D ambiguous. The germline gives CDR1 SGHDT, CDR2 YYEEEE. The CDR3 length is 15 residues. Trimming cost V 0 bases and J 8 bases, with 15 bases left between them. CDR3 loop: CASSLAGSIEDIQYF. CDR3 nucleotides: TGTGCCAGCAGCTTGGCCGGGTCAATTGAGGACATTCAGTACTTC.

There are many counts of this clonotype. The chain uses TRBV20-1 and TRBJ2-7; the D gene is possibly TRBD2 (6 bases). Trimming left V 3 bases short and J 3 bases short, with 9 bases between. Germline loops: CDR1 DFQATT, CDR2 SNEGSKA (reference sequence). The CDR3 contains 12 residues. CDR3 in amino acids: CSASGSGYEQYF. In DNA form, the CDR3 reads TGCAGTGCTAGCGGGAGCGGCTACGAGCAGTACTTC.

This clonotype was detected many times. The rearrangement links TRBV12-3 or TRBV12-4 to TRBJ1-2; D not resolved. Between the trimmed V and J ends, which lost 3 bases and 6 bases, there was a span of 11 bases. There are 13 residues in the CDR3. The CDR3 DNA reads TGTGCCAGCAGTTTGCAAGTCGTGGATGGCTACACCTTC. It translates to CASSLQVVDGYTF.

Comments on this clonotype: This clone may be a read error of a much larger clone one base away. The chain carries TRBV7-3 and TRBJ2-2; D is perhaps TRBD2 (5 bases). The CDR3 loop spans 15 amino acids. CDR1 and CDR2 from the germline V gene are SGHTA and FQGTGA. CDR3 DNA sequence: TGTGCCAGCAGCTTAACCAGCGCGAACACCGGGGAGCTGCTTTTT. As protein: CASSLTSANTGELLF. Filled out from reference TRBV7-3 and TRBJ2-2, the complete variable domain reads GAGVSQTPSNKVTEKGKYVELRCDPISGHTALYWYRQSLGQGPEFLIYFQGTGAADDSGLPNDRFFAVRPEGSVSTLKIQRTERGDSAVYLCASSLTSANTGELLFGEGSRLTVL.

V usage is TRBV7-9 and J usage is TRBJ2-1, with 12 bases that match TRBD2. Germline V gives CDR1 SEHNR, CDR2 FQNEAQ (reference sequence). The CDR3 extends over 16 amino acids. J gave up 9 bases and V 5 bases, and 11 bases lay outside the gene matches. The CDR3 nucleotides read TGTGCCAGCAGCCCGACTAGCGGGAGCGGAGAGAGTGAGCAGTTCTTC. Translating it yields CASSPTSGSGESEQFF.

This clonotype has more than one count but fewer than ten. J is TRBJ2-2 and V is TRBV5-1, with D uncertain. This CDR3 is 14 amino acids long. Trimming cost V 4 bases and J 3 bases, with 10 bases left between them. Per the germline V gene, CDR1 is SGHRS and CDR2 is YFSETQ. Here the CDR3 DNA reads TGCGCCAGCAGCCCGTTACCCGACACCGGGGAGCTGTTTTTT. Translation gives CASSPLPDTGELFF.

Remarks on this clonotype: One end of the junction is discordant with germline, which a read error may explain. V usage is TRBV6-1 and J usage is TRBJ1-5; TRBD1 matches at 9 bases. Germline assignment: CDR1 MNHNS and CDR2 SASEGT. This CDR3 spans 13 amino acids. The CDR3 spells CARSGQGRQPQHF. The CDR3 nucleotides read TGTGCCAGAAGTGGACAGGGGAGGCAGCCCCAGCATTTT.

This clonotype has only a few counts. Compared with germline, one end of the junction differs, possibly owing to a read error. The chain couples TRBV11-3 to TRBJ2-2, with D perhaps given as TRBD1 or TRBD2 (5 bases each). In germline, CDR1 is SGHNT, CDR2 YENEEA. This CDR3 spans 14 amino acids. CDR3 protein: CTSSSGPDTGELFF. In DNA form, the CDR3 reads TGTACCAGCAGCTCGGGGCCGGACACTGGGGAGCTGTTTTTT.

As concerns this clonotype: The missing conserved phenylalanine or tryptophan at the end of this CDR3 makes a read error likely. The chain combines TRBV12-3 or TRBV12-4 with TRBJ1-6; D not certain. There are 13 residues in the CDR3. CDR3 in amino acids: CASRVGANSLLHL. The CDR3 nucleotides are TGTGCCAGCAGAGTCGGAGCTAATTCACTCCTCCACCTT.

In regard to this clonotype: One junction end does not reproduce the germline sequence, and a read error may be involved. The rearrangement links TRBV4-1 to TRBJ1-5, with 9 bases that match TRBD1. The CDR3 spans 14 residues. Germline V lookup: CDR1 MGHRA, CDR2 YSYEKL. The CDR3 region is CTSSRTGGDQSQHF. For the CDR3, the DNA is TGCACCAGCAGCCGTACAGGGGGCGATCAGTCCCAGCATTTT.

A note on this clonotype: A single base separates this from a much larger clone, so it may be a read error. This CDR3 is CASCYSSGYDYYQETQYF. As DNA, the CDR3 is TGTGCCAGCTGTTACTCGTCAGGGTACGACTACTACCAAGAGACCCAGTACTTC. This chain links TRBV6-6 with TRBJ2-5; TRBD1 or TRBD2 may be the D gene (5 bases each). Germline V gene data show CDR1 as MNHNY and CDR2 as SVGAGI (reference sequence). The CDR3 has 18 residues.

Notes on this clonotype: A much more abundant neighbour one base away suggests this may be a read error. The rearrangement links TRBV20-1 to TRBJ2-3, with D perhaps matching TRBD1 (6 bases). CDR1 DFQATT and CDR2 SNEGSKA come from the germline V gene (reference sequence). This CDR3 is built from 12 residues. The CDR3 DNA is TGCGAAGGGACAAGCAGCAGGTCTGCGCAGTATTTT. Residues: CEGTSSRSAQYF.

The V call is TRBV29-1, the J call TRBJ1-2, with TRBD1 matching over 9 bases. CDR1 is SQVTM and CDR2 is ANQGSEA in the germline V gene. CDR3 length equals 13 residues. V was clipped by 8 bases and J by 4 bases; unmatched bases: 8. The CDR3 protein is CSLGTGGGYGYTF. CDR3 in DNA: TGCAGCTTGGGAACAGGGGGCGGCTATGGCTACACCTTC.

A note on this clonotype: Since a much larger clone is just one base distant, this may be a read error. J is TRBJ2-1 and V is TRBV6-1, with D perhaps matching TRBD2 (7 bases). From germline, CDR1 is MNHNS and CDR2 SASEGT. The V and J ends lost 6 bases and 6 bases respectively, with 18 bases between them. The CDR3 contains 15 residues. The CDR3, as DNA: TGTGCCAGCAGGACCGGGGGCGGGGGAGGCAATGAGCAGTTCTTC. Translated: CASRTGGGGGNEQFF.

Regarding this clonotype: One end of the junction does not line up with germline, which may come from a read error. The chain uses TRBV11-2 and TRBJ1-1, with TRBD1 as a possible D gene (5 bases). Germline V lookup: CDR1 SGHAT, CDR2 FQNNGV. This CDR3 is built from 14 residues. DNA of the CDR3: TGTACCAGCAGCTTTACGGGACCGAACACTGATGCTTTCTTT. It specifies CTSSFTGPNTDAFF. The variable domain in full, with the rest retrieved from reference TRBV11-2 and TRBJ1-1, is EAGVAQSPRYKIIEKRQSVAFWCNPISGHATLYWYQQILGQGPKLLIQFQNNGVVDDSQLPKDRFSAERLKGVDSTLKIQPAKLEDSAVYLCTSSFTGPNTDAFFGQGTRLTVV.